This TCR beta chain was recorded in a study of T cell clonotyping in hematopoietic cell transplantation. Regarding the study as a whole: Few recipient clonotypes overlapped donors; over 95% were de novo at given depth. After transplant, recipient diversity fell while pathologically expanded clonotypes grew through day 180. Cells were unsorted, so CD4 and CD8 contributions were not separated.

As to this clone: As yet, its antigen is unknown.

Germline loops: CDR1 SGHNT, CDR2 YYREEE (reference sequence). Trimming removed 0 bases from V and 13 bases from J; junction bases left unmatched: 16. The CDR3 is made up of 16 amino acids. Sequencing used immunoSEQ multiplex PCR; TCRdb keeps in-frame clones, though not all of them. The data contain 10,000 or so clones, roughly 89% of them singletons. Input material: peripheral blood mononuclear cells. The rearrangement joins TRBV5-4 to TRBJ1-1, with TRBD1 identical over 9 bases. This TCR was sampled from a human donor who either received an allogeneic hematopoietic cell transplant for a myeloid malignancy or was a related donor (not recorded which). Some clones in this sample may be carry-over from other donors' samples. CDR3 protein: CASSLDISNTGGEGFF. The CDR3 bases are TGTGCCAGCAGCTTGGATATTAGCAACACAGGGGGCGAGGGTTTCTTT. The entire variable domain, with the rest obtained from reference TRBV5-4 and TRBJ1-1, is as follows: ETGVTQSPTHLIKTRGQQVTLRCSSQSGHNTVSWYQQALGQGPQFIFQYYREEENGRGNFPPRFSGLQFPNYSSELNVNALELDDSALYLCASSLDISNTGGEGFFGQGTRLTVV.